The 11 T cell receptor beta chains below all came from one sample that was sequenced in a study of Ad26.COV2.S vaccination and SARS-CoV-2 variants. Clones were sequenced by immunoSEQ multiplex PCR, and TCRdb holds only the in-frame ones, with some missing. The table has roughly 680,000 clones, roughly 90% seen once; the top ten hold roughly 1.5%. Treatment specified: around 19 received Ad26.COV2.S at low or high dose, single or two shots; 5 received placebo; per-sample allocation not given. Sampling was done on day 63 after the first vaccine or placebo injection. This material consisted of peripheral blood, taken in a trial of Ad26.COV2.S vaccine versus placebo. All receptors derive from a person aged 18-60 years who received the Ad26.COV2.S COVID-19 vaccine or a placebo.

The genes are TRBV6-4 and TRBJ2-7, with D possibly matching TRBD1 (5 bases). Germline V gene sequence: CDR1 MRHNA, CDR2 SNTAGT. V lost 3 bases and J lost 6, with 12 bases in between. This CDR3 comprises 13 residues. This CDR3 reads CASSESGLGEQYF. CDR3 DNA: TGTGCCAGCAGTGAGTCAGGGCTAGGCGAGCAGTACTTC.

The chain links TRBV6-2 or TRBV6-3 to TRBJ1-5; D ambiguous. Deletions cut 2 bases from V and 3 bases from J, with 5 bases between. This CDR3 has 13 amino acids. The germline gives CDR1 MNHEY, CDR2 SVGEGT. In nucleotides, the CDR3 is TGTGCCAGCAGTTACATGGACAATCAGCCCCAGCATTTT. The encoded protein is CASSYMDNQPQHF.

This chain joins TRBV6-5 and TRBJ1-1; 8 bases match TRBD1. This CDR3 has 13 amino acids. Per germline, CDR1 MNHEY and CDR2 SVGAGI. The J segment lost 3 bases and the V segment lost 7 bases, leaving 4 bases of the junction unmatched. This CDR3 is CASILTGDTEAFF. The CDR3 DNA follows: TGTGCCAGCATACTGACAGGGGACACTGAAGCTTTCTTT.

The rearrangement links TRBV5-4 to TRBJ1-4; D is unresolved. With 4 bases removed from V and 0 bases from J, the gap between germline ends came to 7 bases. Germline V CDR1 and CDR2: SGHNT, YYREEE (reference sequence). The CDR3 is 14 amino acids. The chain's CDR3 is CASSLDATNEKLFF. The CDR3 nucleotides read TGTGCCAGCAGCCTAGATGCAACTAATGAAAAACTGTTTTTT.

The chain is built from TRBV24-1 and TRBJ2-3; unclear D gene. Trimming removed 5 bases at V and 0 bases at J, with 5 bases between. The CDR3 totals 13 residues. The germline V gene has CDR1 KGHDR and CDR2 SFDVKD. CDR3 nucleotides: TGTGCCACCAGTGCCGACAGCACAGATACGCAGTATTTT. This gives the protein CATSADSTDTQYF.

This chain connects TRBV3-1 (or the pseudogene TRBV3-2) to TRBJ1-1; 11 bases fit TRBD1. Germline V CDR1 and CDR2: LGHDT, YNNKEL (reference sequence). The CDR3 is 17 amino acids. Trimming removed 3 bases from V and 3 bases from J; junction bases left unmatched: 9. This CDR3 is CASSQWTGGAGDTEAFF. The CDR3 nucleotides read TGTGCCAGCAGCCAGTGGACAGGGGGCGCCGGGGACACTGAAGCTTTCTTT.

CDR3 residues: CASSQAGQGGLYGYTF. The DNA of the CDR3 is TGCGCCAGCAGCCAAGCGGGACAGGGGGGACTCTATGGCTACACCTTC. The chain carries TRBV4-3 and TRBJ1-2; 11 bases match TRBD1. The CDR3 length is 16 residues. From germline, CDR1 is LGHNA and CDR2 YSLEER. V lost 1 base and J lost 4; bases outside the gene matches: 5.

This sequence joins TRBV7-9 and TRBJ1-1; the D gene is possibly TRBD1 (5 bases). Germline V CDR1 and CDR2: SEHNR, FQNEAQ (reference sequence). CDR3 length: 14 residues. Deletions cut 2 bases from V and 4 bases from J, with 11 bases between. The CDR3 DNA sequence: TGTGCCAGCAGCTTACGGGGGGTAGGCACTGAAGCTTTCTTT. This codes for CASSLRGVGTEAFF.

This clone turned up a few times. The chain joins TRBV20-1 to TRBJ1-2; D gene uncertain. CDR3 length: 14 residues. The V gene lost 3 bases and the J gene lost 5 bases, with 16 bases spanning the gap. Per the germline V gene, CDR1 is DFQATT and CDR2 is SNEGSKA (reference sequence). The CDR3 loop is CSASEEQPRYGYTF. The DNA for the CDR3 is TGCAGTGCTAGTGAGGAGCAGCCCCGTTATGGCTACACCTTC.

J is TRBJ2-2 and V is TRBV10-3; TRBD2 aligns across 16 bases. Losses at the gene ends were 10 bases for V and 7 bases for J; bases not matched to a gene: 9. The V gene's germline CDR1 is ENHRY and CDR2 SYGVKD. This CDR3 comprises 16 residues. CDR3 protein: CATGGTSGGAFGELFF. DNA for the CDR3: TGTGCCACTGGCGGGACTAGCGGGGGGGCTTTCGGGGAGCTGTTTTTT.

V and J are TRBV7-3 and TRBJ2-5; D possibly corresponds to TRBD1 (6 bases). Germline lookup yields CDR1 SGHTA and CDR2 FQGTGA. The CDR3 is 15 residues long. Trimming took 5 bases from V and 2 from J, leaving 15 bases between them. CDR3 DNA: TGTGCCAGCAGCCCAGGGGCAGGGATTCAAGAGACCCAGTACTTC. It yields the protein CASSPGAGIQETQYF.